The 7 T cell receptor beta chains below come from one sample, sequenced in a study of OX40 agonist ivuxolimab in advanced cancers. The method was immunoSEQ multiplex PCR; TCRdb's version includes in-frame clones alone and lacks a portion of them. The table lists roughly 95,000 clones, more than 75% of them singletons. The source was CD4+ or CD8+ T cells sorted from blood, collected in a trial of the OX40 agonist ivuxolimab. These receptors were obtained from an adult with an advanced solid tumor such as melanoma, head and neck, liver or kidney cancer.

The V gene is TRBV30, the J gene TRBJ2-1, with 8 bases identical to TRBD2. The length of the CDR3 is 16 residues. The germline gives CDR1 GTSNPN, CDR2 SVGIG (reference sequence). V lost 2 bases and J lost 7; bases outside the gene matches: 13. The CDR3 nucleotides read TGTGCCTGGAGTCCAGACTGGGCGGGAGGAAATAATGAGCAGTTCTTC. Protein product: CAWSPDWAGGNNEQFF.

The table lists this clone with a few counts. This rearrangement joins TRBV5-1 to TRBJ2-7; a possible D gene is TRBD2 (6 bases). Germline V gene data show CDR1 as SGHRS and CDR2 as YFSETQ. V lost 7 bases to trimming and J lost 3 bases, with 17 bases between them. The CDR3 is 14 residues long. CDR3 region: CASSLGGTGYEQYF. Here the CDR3 DNA reads TGCGCCAGCTCCCTGGGGGGTACGGGCTACGAGCAGTACTTC.

A few counts support this clone. This rearrangement joins TRBV19 to TRBJ2-3; 10 bases align to TRBD2. V lost 4 bases and J lost 4; bases outside the gene matches: 2. Per the germline V gene, CDR1 is LNHDA and CDR2 is SQIVND (reference sequence). The CDR3 sequence is 14 residues long. The CDR3 nucleotides are TGTGCCAGTAGTAATCTAGCGGGAGCAGATACGCAGTATTTT. Translated: CASSNLAGADTQYF.

The chain employs TRBV2 and TRBJ2-5, with D possibly TRBD1 on 7 matching bases. The germline gives CDR1 SNHLY, CDR2 FYNNEI. CDR3 size: 14 residues. V lost 7 bases, J lost 4 bases, and 16 bases lay in between. The CDR3 protein is CASTDRRGPETQYF. The CDR3 DNA is TGTGCCAGCACCGATAGGAGGGGGCCAGAGACCCAGTACTTC.

The chain employs TRBV5-1 and TRBJ2-5; 7 bases line up with TRBD1. Looked up from germline, CDR1 is SGHRS and CDR2 is YFSETQ. There are 14 residues in the CDR3. V shed 5 bases, J shed 7 bases, and the junction held 11 bases outside the gene matches. This chain's CDR3 is CASRRDSGEGTQYF. DNA for the CDR3: TGCGCCAGCAGACGGGACAGCGGAGAAGGGACCCAGTACTTC.

The CDR3 reads CASSRRGQGTEAFF. CDR3 coding DNA: TGTGCCAGCAGCCGGCGGGGGCAGGGCACTGAAGCTTTCTTT. This chain uses TRBV7-6 with TRBJ1-1, with D perhaps matching TRBD1 (6 bases). The germline gives CDR1 SGHVS, CDR2 FNYEAQ. The CDR3 has 14 residues. The V end was cut by 5 bases, the J end by 4 bases, with 14 bases between.

The CDR3 DNA is TGTGCTAGTGGTTTGGAAGGGGGGCCGGGCAATCAGCCCCAGCATTTT. This sequence encodes CASGLEGGPGNQPQHF. V is TRBV12-5 and J is TRBJ1-5; D perhaps matches TRBD1 (6 bases). Trimming shortened V by 1 base and J by 2 bases, and 12 bases separated the two germline ends. The CDR3 totals 16 residues. Germline V gives CDR1 LGHNT, CDR2 FRNRAP. The whole variable domain, remainder taken from reference TRBV12-5 and TRBJ1-5, is DARVTQTPRHKVTEMGQEVTMRCQPILGHNTVFWYRQTMMQGLELLAYFRNRAPLDDSGMPKDRFSAEMPDATLATLKIQPSEPRDSAVYFCASGLEGGPGNQPQHFGDGTRLSIL.